A selection of T cell receptor beta chains follows, all from one sample in a study of identical twins. TCRdb analysed the 5' RACE reads with MiXCR anew, one entry per CDR3 protein. This repertoire shows about 530,000 distinct CDR3 sequences, about a fifth found once; its top ten account for roughly 0.5%. These sequences were also reported in another study, on yellow fever vaccine responses in identical twins.

Input material: CD4+ T cells sorted from blood. The receptors were gathered from a woman aged 18-29 years in good health. CDR3s include the opening cysteine and the closing phenylalanine or tryptophan. A D gene is named only where the DNA matches it firmly. Not all rows give a size; the values are once, few, many and, for expanded clones, a class.

>-|TRBJ2-7|TRBV6-5|-
TGTGCCAGCAGTTACTTCTCAAGGGCGGCCGACGAGCAGTACTTC
CASSYFSRAADEQYF
>-|TRBJ2-5|TRBV11-2|many
TGTGCCAGCAGCTTACTTTGGGGTCAAGAGACCCAGTACTTC
CASSLLWGQETQYF
>TRBD2|TRBJ2-7|TRBV7-8|-
TGTGCCAGCAGCCTAATGGGACTAGCGGTACCCTACGAGCAGTACTTC
CASSLMGLAVPYEQYF
>-|TRBJ1-2|TRBV7-9|-
TGTGCCAGCAGCTTGGCAGGGGTACAGGGCTACACCTTC
CASSLAGVQGYTF
>TRBD1|TRBJ2-1|TRBV11-2|-
TGTGCCAGCAGCGCCGGGACAGGGGTCAACAATGAGCAGTTCTTC
CASSAGTGVNNEQFF
>TRBD2|TRBJ2-3|TRBV29-1|-
TGCAGCGTCGGCGGGGGGGCCGGTTATACGCAGTATTTT
CSVGGGAGYTQYF
>TRBD2|TRBJ2-1|TRBV3-1|few
TGTGCCAGCAGCCACCTAGCGGGGGGGCGTATTGAGCAGTTCTTC
CASSHLAGGRIEQFF
>-|TRBJ2-2|TRBV12-3/TRBV12-4|few
TGTGCCAGCAGTTTTTCGCGCCTAGGCGGGGAGCTGTTTTTT
CASSFSRLGGELFF
>-|TRBJ2-5|TRBV3-1|once
TGTGCCAGCAGCCAATCATACAGAATAGAGACCCAGTACTTC
CASSQSYRIETQYF
>-|TRBJ2-3|TRBV20-1|few
TGCAGTGCCTCGGGACTTGGAGATACGCAGTATTTT
CSASGLGDTQYF
>TRBD1|TRBJ2-7|TRBV29-1|few
TGCAGCGGCTCCGGGACAGGAGACGAGCAGTACTTC
CSGSGTGDEQYF